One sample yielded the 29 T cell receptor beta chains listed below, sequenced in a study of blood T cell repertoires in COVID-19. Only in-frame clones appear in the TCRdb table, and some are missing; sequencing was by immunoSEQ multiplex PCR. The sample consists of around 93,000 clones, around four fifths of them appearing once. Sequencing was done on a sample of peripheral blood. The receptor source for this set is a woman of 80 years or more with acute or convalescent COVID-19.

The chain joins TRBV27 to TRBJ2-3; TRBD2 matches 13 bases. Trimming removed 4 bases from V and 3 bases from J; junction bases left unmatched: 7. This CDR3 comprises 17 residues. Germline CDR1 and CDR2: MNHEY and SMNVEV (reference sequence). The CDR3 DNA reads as TGTGCCAGCAGTTCACTCAGACTAGCGGGGGGTACAGATACGCAGTATTTT. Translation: CASSSLRLAGGTDTQYF.

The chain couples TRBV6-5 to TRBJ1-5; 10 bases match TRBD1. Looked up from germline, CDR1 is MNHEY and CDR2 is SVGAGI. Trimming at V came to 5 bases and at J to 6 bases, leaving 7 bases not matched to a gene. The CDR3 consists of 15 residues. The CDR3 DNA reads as TGTGCCAGCAGTAGTCGGACAGGGGGGACTCAGCCCCAGCATTTT. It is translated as CASSSRTGGTQPQHF.

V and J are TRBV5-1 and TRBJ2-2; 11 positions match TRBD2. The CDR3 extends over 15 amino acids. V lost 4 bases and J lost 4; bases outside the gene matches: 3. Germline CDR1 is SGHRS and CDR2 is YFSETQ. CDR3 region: CASSLGLAATGELFF. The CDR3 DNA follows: TGCGCCAGCAGCCTGGGACTAGCGGCCACCGGGGAGCTGTTTTTT.

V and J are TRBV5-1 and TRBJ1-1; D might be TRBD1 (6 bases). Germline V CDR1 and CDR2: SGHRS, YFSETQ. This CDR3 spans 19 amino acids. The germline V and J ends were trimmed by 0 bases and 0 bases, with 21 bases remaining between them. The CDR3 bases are TGCGCCAGCAGCTTGGCCGGTGGGGGCAGGGGTATCATGAACACTGAAGCTTTCTTT. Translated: CASSLAGGGRGIMNTEAFF.

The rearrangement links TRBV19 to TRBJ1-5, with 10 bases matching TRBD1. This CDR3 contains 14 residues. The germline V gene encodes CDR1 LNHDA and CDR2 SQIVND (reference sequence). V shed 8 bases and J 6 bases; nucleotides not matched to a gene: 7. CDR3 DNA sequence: TGTGCCAGTTCCGGGGACAGGGGTGGTCAGCCCCAGCATTTT. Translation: CASSGDRGGQPQHF.

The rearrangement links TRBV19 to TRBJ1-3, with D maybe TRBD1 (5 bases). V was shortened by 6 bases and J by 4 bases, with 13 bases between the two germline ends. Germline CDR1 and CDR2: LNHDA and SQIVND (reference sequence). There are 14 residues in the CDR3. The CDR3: CASSQGSPGNTIYF. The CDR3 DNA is TGTGCCAGTAGCCAGGGCTCGCCCGGAAACACCATATATTTT.

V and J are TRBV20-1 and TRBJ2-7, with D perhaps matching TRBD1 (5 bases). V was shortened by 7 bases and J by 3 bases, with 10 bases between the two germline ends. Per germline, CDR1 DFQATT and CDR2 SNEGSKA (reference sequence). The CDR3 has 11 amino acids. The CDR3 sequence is CSVGQYYEQYF. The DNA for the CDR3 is TGCAGTGTCGGACAATACTACGAGCAGTACTTC.

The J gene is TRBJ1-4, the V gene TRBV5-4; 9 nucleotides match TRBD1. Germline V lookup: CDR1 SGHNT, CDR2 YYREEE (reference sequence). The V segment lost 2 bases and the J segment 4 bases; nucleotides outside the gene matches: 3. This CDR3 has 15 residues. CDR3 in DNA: TGTGCCAGCAGCTTACAGGGGGCGGGTAATGAAAAACTGTTTTTT. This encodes CASSLQGAGNEKLFF.

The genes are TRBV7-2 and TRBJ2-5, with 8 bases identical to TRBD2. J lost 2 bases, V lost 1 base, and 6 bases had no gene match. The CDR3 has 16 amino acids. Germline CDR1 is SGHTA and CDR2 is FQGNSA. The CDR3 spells CASSLGGTSGQETQYF. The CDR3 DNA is TGTGCCAGCAGCTTAGGGGGAACTAGCGGACAAGAGACCCAGTACTTC.

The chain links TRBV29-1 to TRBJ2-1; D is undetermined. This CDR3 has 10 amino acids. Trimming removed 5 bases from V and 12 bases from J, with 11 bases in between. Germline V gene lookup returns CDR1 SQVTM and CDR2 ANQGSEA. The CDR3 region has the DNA TGCAGCGTTCCCGAGGTATCGCAGTTCTTC. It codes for CSVPEVSQFF.

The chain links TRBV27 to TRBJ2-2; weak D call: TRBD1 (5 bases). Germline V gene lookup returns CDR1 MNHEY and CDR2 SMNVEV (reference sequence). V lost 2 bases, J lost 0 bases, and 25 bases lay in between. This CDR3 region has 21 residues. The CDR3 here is CASSLSLRASSRLSNTGELFF. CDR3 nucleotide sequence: TGTGCCAGCAGTTTAAGTCTCAGGGCTAGTAGCCGCCTCTCGAACACCGGGGAGCTGTTTTTT.

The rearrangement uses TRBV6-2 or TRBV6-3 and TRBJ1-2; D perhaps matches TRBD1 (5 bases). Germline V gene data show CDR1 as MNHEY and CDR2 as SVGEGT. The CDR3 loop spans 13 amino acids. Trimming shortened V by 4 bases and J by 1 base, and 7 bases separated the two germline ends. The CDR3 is CASSFQGNYGYTF. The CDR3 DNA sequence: TGTGCCAGCAGTTTCCAGGGTAACTATGGCTACACCTTC.

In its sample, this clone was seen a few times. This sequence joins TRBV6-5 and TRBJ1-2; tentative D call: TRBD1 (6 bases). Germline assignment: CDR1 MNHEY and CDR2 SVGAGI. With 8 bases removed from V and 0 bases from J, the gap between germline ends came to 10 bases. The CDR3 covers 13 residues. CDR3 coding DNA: TGTGCCAGCCGGACAGTTACTAACTATGGCTACACCTTC. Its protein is CASRTVTNYGYTF.

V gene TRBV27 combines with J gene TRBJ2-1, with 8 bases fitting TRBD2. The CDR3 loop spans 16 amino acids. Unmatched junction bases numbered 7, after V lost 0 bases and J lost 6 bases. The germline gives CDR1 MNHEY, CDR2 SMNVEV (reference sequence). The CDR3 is CASSLSWLAGFNEQFF. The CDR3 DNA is TGTGCCAGCAGTTTATCGTGGCTAGCGGGCTTCAATGAGCAGTTCTTC.

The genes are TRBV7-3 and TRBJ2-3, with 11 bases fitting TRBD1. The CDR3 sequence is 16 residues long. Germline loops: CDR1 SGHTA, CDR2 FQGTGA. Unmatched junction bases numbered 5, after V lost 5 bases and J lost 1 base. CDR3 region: CASSTGTGGGTDTQYF. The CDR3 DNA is TGTGCCAGCAGCACTGGGACAGGGGGGGGCACAGATACGCAGTATTTT.

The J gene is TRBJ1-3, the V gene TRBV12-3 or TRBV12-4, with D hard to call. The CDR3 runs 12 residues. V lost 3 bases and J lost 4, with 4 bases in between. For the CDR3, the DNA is TGTGCCAGCAGTTTTCAAGGAAACACCATATATTTT. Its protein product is CASSFQGNTIYF.

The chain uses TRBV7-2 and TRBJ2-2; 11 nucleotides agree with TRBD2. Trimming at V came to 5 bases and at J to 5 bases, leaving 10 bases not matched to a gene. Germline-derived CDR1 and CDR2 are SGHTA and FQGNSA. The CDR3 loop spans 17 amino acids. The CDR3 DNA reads TGTGCCAGCAGCGCCGTGATAGCGGGGGGGCAGACCGGGGAGCTGTTTTTT. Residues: CASSAVIAGGQTGELFF.

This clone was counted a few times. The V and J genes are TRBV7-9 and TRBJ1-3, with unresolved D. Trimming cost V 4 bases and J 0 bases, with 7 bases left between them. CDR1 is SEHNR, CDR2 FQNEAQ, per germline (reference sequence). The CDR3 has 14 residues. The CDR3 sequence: CASSSGNSGNTIYF. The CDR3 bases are TGTGCCAGCAGCTCGGGTAACTCTGGAAACACCATATATTTT.

CDR3 amino acids: CAISGREGRNYGYTF. The CDR3 DNA is TGTGCCATCAGTGGTAGGGAGGGGCGCAACTATGGCTACACCTTC. The gene calls are TRBV10-3 and TRBJ1-2, with D tentatively TRBD1 (5 bases). The CDR3 consists of 15 residues. V lost 4 bases to trimming and J lost 2 bases, with 14 bases between them. Germline assignment: CDR1 ENHRY and CDR2 SYGVKD.

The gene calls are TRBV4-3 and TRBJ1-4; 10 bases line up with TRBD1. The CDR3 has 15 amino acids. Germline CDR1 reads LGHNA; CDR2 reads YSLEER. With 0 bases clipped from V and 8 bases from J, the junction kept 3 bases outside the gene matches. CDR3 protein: CASSQEGQGFEKLFF. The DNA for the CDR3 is TGCGCCAGCAGCCAAGAGGGACAGGGGTTCGAAAAACTGTTTTTT.

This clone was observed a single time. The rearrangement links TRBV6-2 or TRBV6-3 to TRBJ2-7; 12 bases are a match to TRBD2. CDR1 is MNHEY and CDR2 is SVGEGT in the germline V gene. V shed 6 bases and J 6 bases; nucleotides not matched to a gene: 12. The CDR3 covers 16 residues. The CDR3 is CASSPLRLAGEGEQYF. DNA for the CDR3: TGTGCCAGCAGCCCCCTCAGACTAGCGGGAGAGGGCGAGCAGTACTTC.

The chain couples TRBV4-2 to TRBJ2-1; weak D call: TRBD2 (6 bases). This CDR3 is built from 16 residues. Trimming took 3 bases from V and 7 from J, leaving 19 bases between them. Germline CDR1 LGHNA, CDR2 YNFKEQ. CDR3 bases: TGTGCCAGCAGCCAGCCGACCGGGGAGGCTGGGAATGAGCAGTTCTTC. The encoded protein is CASSQPTGEAGNEQFF.

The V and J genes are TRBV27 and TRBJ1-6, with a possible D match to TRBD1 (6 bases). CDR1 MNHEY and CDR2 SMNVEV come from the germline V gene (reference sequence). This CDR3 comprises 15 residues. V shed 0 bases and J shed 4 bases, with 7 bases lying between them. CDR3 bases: TGTGCCAGCAGTTTATCGGACAGATATAATTCACCCCTCCACTTT. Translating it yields CASSLSDRYNSPLHF.

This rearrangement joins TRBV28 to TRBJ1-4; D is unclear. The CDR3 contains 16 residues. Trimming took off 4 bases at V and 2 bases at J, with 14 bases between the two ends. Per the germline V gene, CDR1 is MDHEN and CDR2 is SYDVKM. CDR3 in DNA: TGTGCCAGCAGTTACCTCCGAGGAGGGACTAATGAAAAACTGTTTTTT. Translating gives CASSYLRGGTNEKLFF.

This chain's CDR3 is CASRVEGVVNSPLHF. The DNA for the CDR3 is TGTGCCAGCAGGGTCGAGGGGGTGGTGAATTCACCCCTCCACTTT. The chain couples TRBV6-6 to TRBJ1-6; the D gene is possibly TRBD1 (6 bases). Trimming left V 6 bases short and J 7 bases short, with 16 bases between. CDR1 MNHNY and CDR2 SVGAGI come from the germline V gene (reference sequence). The CDR3 is 15 amino acids.

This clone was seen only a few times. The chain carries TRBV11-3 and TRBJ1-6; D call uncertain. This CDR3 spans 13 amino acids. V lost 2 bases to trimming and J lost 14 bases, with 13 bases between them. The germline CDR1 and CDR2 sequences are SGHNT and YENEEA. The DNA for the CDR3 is TGTGCCAGCAGCTTAAATTGGGCTGGCACCCTCCACTTT. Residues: CASSLNWAGTLHF.

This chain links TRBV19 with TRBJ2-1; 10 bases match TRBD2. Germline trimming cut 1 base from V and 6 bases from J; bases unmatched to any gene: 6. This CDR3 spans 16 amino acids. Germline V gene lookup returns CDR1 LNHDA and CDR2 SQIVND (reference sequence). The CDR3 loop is CASSIVAGGRGNEQFF. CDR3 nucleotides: TGTGCCAGTAGTATAGTAGCGGGAGGCCGGGGCAATGAGCAGTTCTTC.

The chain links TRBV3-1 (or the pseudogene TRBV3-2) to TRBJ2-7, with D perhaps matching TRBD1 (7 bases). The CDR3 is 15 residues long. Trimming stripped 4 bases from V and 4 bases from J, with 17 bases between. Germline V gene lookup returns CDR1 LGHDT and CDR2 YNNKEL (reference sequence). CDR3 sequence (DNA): TGTGCCAGCAGCCTTGAGGGCAGGGGGGCATACGAGCAGTACTTC. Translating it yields CASSLEGRGAYEQYF.

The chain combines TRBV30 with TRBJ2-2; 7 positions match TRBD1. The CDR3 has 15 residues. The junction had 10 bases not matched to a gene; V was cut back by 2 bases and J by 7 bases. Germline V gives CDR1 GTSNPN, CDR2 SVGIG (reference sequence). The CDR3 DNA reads TGTGCCTGGAGTAGAGGGGGCCCGGGTGGCGGGGAGCTGTTTTTT. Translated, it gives CAWSRGGPGGGELFF.